These T cell receptor beta chains were read from a single sample in a study of cytomegalovirus exposure and HLA in healthy donors. Sequenced by immunoSEQ multiplex PCR; TCRdb stores in-frame clones only, minus some. The sample carries about 170,000 clones, almost 75% recorded once. Sequencing input: PBMCs. Receptors were obtained from a woman younger than 30 in good health and CMV-seropositive. Each CDR3 is given with its conserved first and last residue. The D gene is left open where the match is weak. Where a row states a size, it is once, few, many or the class of an expanded clone; other rows omit it.

clone size	V gene	J gene	D gene	CDR3 length	CDR3 protein	CDR3 DNA
once	TRBV9	TRBJ2-5	TRBD1	15	CASSVEGQNQETQYF	TGTGCCAGCAGCGTAGAGGGACAGAATCAAGAGACCCAGTACTTC
few	TRBV5-1	TRBJ2-3	NA	14	CASSLAIVTDTQYF	TGCGCCAGCAGCTTGGCCATTGTCACAGATACGCAGTATTTT
once	TRBV19	TRBJ2-1	NA	13	CASSITGWNEQFF	TGTGCCAGTAGTATAACAGGGTGGAATGAGCAGTTCTTC
NA	TRBV4-3	TRBJ2-3	TRBD2	18	CASSQELLAGVSTDTQYF	TGCGCCAGCAGCCAAGAACTACTAGCGGGGGTATCCACAGATACGCAGTATTTT
few	TRBV6-1	TRBJ2-2	TRBD1	13	CAPVRGRVGELFF	TGTGCCCCCGTTAGGGGGCGGGTCGGGGAGCTGTTTTTT
NA	TRBV13	TRBJ1-2	TRBD1	13	CASSLGQGNGYTF	TGTGCCAGCAGCTTGGGACAGGGGAATGGCTACACCTTC
NA	TRBV9	TRBJ2-3	TRBD1	15	CASSGTRGKADTQYF	TGTGCCAGCAGTGGTACCAGGGGGAAGGCGGATACGCAGTATTTT
NA	TRBV21-1	TRBJ1-3	NA	14	CASSKARSGNTIYF	TGTGCCAGCAGCAAGGCTAGGTCTGGAAACACCATATATTTT
NA	TRBV7-9	TRBJ1-1	NA	15	CASSYLSGVNTEAFF	TGTGCCAGCAGCTACCTGTCCGGGGTTAACACTGAAGCTTTCTTT
NA	TRBV6-4	TRBJ1-1	NA	11	CASSDVSEAFF	TGTGCCAGCAGTGACGTATCTGAAGCTTTCTTT
NA	TRBV6-1	TRBJ1-1	NA	15	CASGGSSRGRTEAFF	TGTGCCAGCGGGGGATCGAGCAGGGGTCGCACTGAAGCTTTCTTT
NA	TRBV6-5	TRBJ2-1	TRBD2	15	CASRPGTSPDVEQFF	TGTGCCAGCAGGCCCGGGACTAGCCCGGACGTTGAGCAGTTCTTC
NA	TRBV28	TRBJ1-1	NA	13	CASTTEYNTEAFF	TGTGCCAGCACTACGGAGTACAACACTGAAGCTTTCTTT
NA	TRBV6-5	TRBJ2-7	TRBD2	15	CASSLLAGAGGEQYF	TGTGCCAGCAGCTTACTAGCGGGGGCCGGGGGGGAGCAGTACTTC
NA	TRBV7-2	TRBJ1-4	TRBD1	15	CASSSSGTGTEKLFF	TGTGCCAGCAGCTCTTCCGGGACAGGGACCGAAAAACTGTTTTTT
NA	TRBV2	TRBJ2-1	TRBD2	15	CASRGQASGGASAFF	TGTGCCAGCCGTGGTCAGGCTAGCGGGGGGGCCAGTGCGTTCTTC
few	TRBV19	TRBJ2-7	NA	13	CASSQGWSGEQYF	TGTGCCAGTAGTCAGGGGTGGTCGGGCGAGCAGTACTTC
few	TRBV19	TRBJ1-5	TRBD1	16	CASSIPRTGDNQPQHF	TGTGCCAGTAGTATCCCCCGGACAGGGGATAATCAGCCCCAGCATTTT
NA	TRBV6-5	TRBJ2-5	NA	15	CASSSRPTVGETQYF	TGTGCCAGCAGTAGTAGACCGACAGTTGGGGAGACCCAGTACTTC
NA	TRBV9	TRBJ1-3	TRBD1	14	CASSSGQGRNTIYF	TGTGCCAGCAGCTCGGGACAGGGGAGAAACACCATATATTTT
NA	TRBV6-1	TRBJ2-7	NA	10	CASTGYEQYF	TGTGCCAGCACCGGGTACGAGCAGTACTTC
NA	TRBV29-1	TRBJ2-1	NA	14	CSVEGGDTYNEQFF	TGCAGCGTTGAAGGGGGAGACACTTACAATGAGCAGTTCTTC
NA	TRBV19	TRBJ1-2	NA	16	CASSTALESSVYGYTF	TGTGCCAGTAGTACCGCGTTGGAGAGCTCCGTCTATGGCTACACCTTC
NA	TRBV7-2	TRBJ1-1	NA	18	CASSLAWGDVYLNTEAFF	TGTGCCAGCAGCTTGGCCTGGGGGGACGTTTATTTGAACACTGAAGCTTTCTTT
NA	TRBV9	TRBJ2-3	TRBD2	16	CASSEAGTSGTDTQYF	TGTGCCAGCAGTGAGGCCGGGACTAGCGGCACAGATACGCAGTATTTT
NA	TRBV5-1	TRBJ2-3	NA	15	CASSLSRGTRDTQYF	TGCGCCAGCAGCTTGTCTCGGGGGACGAGAGATACGCAGTATTTT
NA	TRBV5-4	TRBJ2-7	TRBD1	15	CASSLGTGGNYEQYF	TGTGCCAGCAGCTTGGGGACAGGGGGCAACTACGAGCAGTACTTC
once	TRBV18	TRBJ1-2	NA	15	CASSPLGFADYGYTF	TGTGCCAGCTCACCTTTGGGTTTTGCGGACTATGGCTACACCTTC
few	TRBV19	TRBJ1-5	NA	12	CASSTHTGPQHF	TGTGCCAGTAGTACTCATACAGGGCCCCAGCATTTT
NA	TRBV13	TRBJ1-4	NA	13	CASSYEGDEKLFF	TGTGCCAGCAGCTATGAAGGGGATGAAAAACTGTTTTTT
NA	TRBV5-1	TRBJ2-2	TRBD2	18	CASSETVAGGRRAGELFF	TGCGCCAGCAGCGAAACCGTAGCGGGGGGGCGGCGAGCCGGGGAGCTGTTTTTT
few	TRBV5-1	TRBJ1-2	TRBD1	13	CASTDRGSDGYTF	TGCGCCAGCACCGACAGGGGGAGCGATGGCTACACCTTC
once	TRBV5-8	TRBJ2-6	TRBD2	18	CASSHGLAGGYGANVLTF	TGTGCCAGCAGCCACGGACTAGCGGGGGGATACGGGGCCAACGTCCTGACTTTC
NA	TRBV7-3	TRBJ2-7	TRBD2	16	CASATDPSGGAYEQYF	TGTGCCAGCGCTACCGACCCAAGCGGGGGGGCCTACGAGCAGTACTTC
NA	TRBV5-4	TRBJ1-4	TRBD1	15	CASSLPGQGDEKLFF	TGTGCCAGCAGCCTACCGGGACAGGGGGATGAAAAACTGTTTTTT
NA	TRBV27	TRBJ2-5	TRBD2	14	CASSLSGLEETQYF	TGTGCCAGCAGTTTATCGGGACTAGAAGAGACCCAGTACTTC
NA	TRBV4-1	TRBJ2-7	NA	15	CASSQGGGQTYEQYF	TGCGCCAGCAGCCAAGGGGGTGGACAGACCTACGAGCAGTACTTC
NA	TRBV13	TRBJ2-5	TRBD1	14	CASSGTGKQETQYF	TGTGCCAGCAGCGGGACAGGCAAACAAGAGACCCAGTACTTC
NA	TRBV2	TRBJ1-1	NA	13	CATRGGMNTEAFF	TGTGCCACCCGAGGAGGGATGAACACTGAAGCTTTCTTT